The 22 T cell receptor beta chains below all came from one sample that was sequenced in a study of shared T cell receptors in the human thymus. Sequencing was performed with immunoSEQ multiplex PCR; in TCRdb, only in-frame clones are kept and a portion is missing. This table has about 660,000 clones, around 87% appearing once. This sample also belongs to another study, concerning human thymus T cells.

The sequencing input was thymocytes. These receptors were obtained from a boy younger than two with a congenital heart defect.

This chain joins TRBV19 and TRBJ1-5; D perhaps matches TRBD1 (5 bases). The germline V gene has CDR1 LNHDA and CDR2 SQIVND (reference sequence). V gave up 7 bases and J gave up 0 bases, with 13 bases separating them. There are 15 residues in the CDR3. The DNA of the CDR3 is TGTGCCAGTAACCGGGACTCCCCTAGCAATCAGCCCCAGCATTTT. As protein: CASNRDSPSNQPQHF.

This sequence joins TRBV4-3 and TRBJ1-4; D not resolved. Germline lookup yields CDR1 LGHNA and CDR2 YSLEER. The ends were cut back, 0 bases at V and 1 base at J, with 9 bases in the middle. This CDR3 is built from 16 residues. The CDR3 sequence: CASSQDPGETNEKLFF. The CDR3 DNA is TGCGCCAGCAGCCAAGATCCCGGGGAAACTAATGAAAAACTGTTTTTT.

This rearrangement joins TRBV5-1 to TRBJ2-7, with 8 positions matching TRBD1. The CDR3 spans 19 residues. Germline V gene sequence: CDR1 SGHRS, CDR2 YFSETQ. V dropped 2 bases and J dropped 4; count of bases not matched to a gene: 20. The CDR3 DNA follows: TGCGCCAGCAGCTTAGGGCGACAGGTAGATCAGGGGGCGAGGTACGAGCAGTACTTC. Residues: CASSLGRQVDQGARYEQYF.

The V and J genes are TRBV28 and TRBJ2-1; maybe TRBD2 (5 bases). From germline, CDR1 is MDHEN and CDR2 SYDVKM. This CDR3 has 18 amino acids. Trimming shortened V by 5 bases and J by 0 bases, and 20 bases separated the two germline ends. Here the CDR3 DNA reads TGTGCCAGCAGTCCAAGCGGTTCGAGGACTTCCTCCTACAATGAGCAGTTCTTC. Protein sequence: CASSPSGSRTSSYNEQFF.

V gene TRBV9 combines with J gene TRBJ2-2, with TRBD2 matching 15 bases. This CDR3 comprises 19 residues. Trimming cost V 4 bases and J 0 bases; bases outside gene matches: 7. Germline values: CDR1 SGDLS, CDR2 YYNGEE. CDR3 in amino acids: CASSTSGTSGGTNTGELFF. DNA for the CDR3: TGTGCCAGCAGCACCTCCGGGACTAGCGGGGGGACGAACACCGGGGAGCTGTTTTTT.

This clone was picked up a small number of times. The rearrangement links TRBV27 to TRBJ2-7; possibly TRBD1 for D (6 bases). Deletions cut 7 bases from V and 1 base from J, with 14 bases between. From germline, CDR1 is MNHEY and CDR2 SMNVEV (reference sequence). This CDR3 has 14 residues. The CDR3 DNA reads TGTGCCAGCAAGGACAGTGATAAATCCTACGAGCAGTACTTC. It yields the protein CASKDSDKSYEQYF.

The genes are TRBV5-6 and TRBJ2-3; 8 nucleotides match TRBD2. The CDR3 is 15 residues long. V gave up 4 bases and J gave up 4 bases; unmatched junction bases: 8. Germline-derived CDR1 and CDR2 are SGHDT and YYEEEE. CDR3 region: CASSRPGLDPDTQYF. The CDR3, as DNA: TGTGCCAGCAGCCGTCCGGGACTAGATCCAGATACGCAGTATTTT.

The rearrangement joins TRBV7-2 to TRBJ2-3, with 7 bases matching TRBD1. The V gene's germline CDR1 is SGHTA and CDR2 FQGNSA. With 3 bases clipped from V and 0 bases from J, the junction kept 3 bases outside the gene matches. The length of the CDR3 is 15 residues. The CDR3 DNA sequence: TGTGCCAGCAGCTTGAAGACAGGGAGCACAGATACGCAGTATTTT. This encodes CASSLKTGSTDTQYF.

V is TRBV2 and J is TRBJ2-2, with 7 bases lining up with TRBD1. Germline V lookup: CDR1 SNHLY, CDR2 FYNNEI. The CDR3 is 14 amino acids. The ends lost 6 bases at V and 7 bases at J; junction bases unmatched: 8. CDR3 residues: CASRQARGFGELFF. The CDR3 nucleotides are TGTGCCAGCAGACAGGCCAGGGGGTTCGGGGAGCTGTTTTTT.

This clone has just one count. This sequence joins TRBV28 and TRBJ2-1; 14 nucleotides agree with TRBD2. The V segment lost 5 bases and the J segment 0 bases; nucleotides outside the gene matches: 6. CDR3 length: 18 residues. The germline gives CDR1 MDHEN, CDR2 SYDVKM. The CDR3 nucleotides read TGTGCCAGCAGTCCGGGGACTAGCGGGAGAAGCTCCTACAATGAGCAGTTCTTC. This encodes CASSPGTSGRSSYNEQFF.

This clone was recorded a few times. V usage is TRBV7-9 and J usage is TRBJ2-6; 8 bases are a match to TRBD1. V trimming: 4 bases; J trimming: 4 bases; junction bases outside the gene matches: 12. The CDR3 is 18 residues long. In germline, CDR1 is SEHNR, CDR2 FQNEAQ (reference sequence). The chain's CDR3 is CASSSRTGLKTGANVLTF. The CDR3 DNA sequence: TGTGCCAGCAGCTCTCGGACAGGGCTAAAAACCGGGGCCAACGTCCTGACTTTC.

The V gene is TRBV4-3, the J gene TRBJ2-7; the match to TRBD2 covers 13 bases. This CDR3 is built from 18 residues. CDR1 and CDR2 (germline): LGHNA, YSLEER. Trimming cost V 2 bases and J 4 bases; bases outside gene matches: 11. The CDR3 reads CASSQRTSGGDSRYEQYF. The CDR3, as DNA: TGCGCCAGCAGCCAACGGACTAGCGGGGGCGATTCGAGGTACGAGCAGTACTTC.

CDR3 bases: TGTGCCAGCAGTGAGTTCGGACAGGGTGCTCTCTATGGCTACACCTTC. It specifies CASSEFGQGALYGYTF. The chain employs TRBV6-4 and TRBJ1-2, with 8 bases that match TRBD1. CDR3 length: 16 amino acids. V dropped 3 bases and J dropped 4; count of bases not matched to a gene: 10. Per germline, CDR1 MRHNA and CDR2 SNTAGT.

This chain links TRBV2 with TRBJ2-1, with a weak D call TRBD2 (6 bases). Deletions cut 7 bases from V and 8 bases from J, with 24 bases between. The germline V gene has CDR1 SNHLY and CDR2 FYNNEI. CDR3 length equals 16 residues. CDR3 sequence reads: CASTGGPGVGNYEQFF. The CDR3 region has the DNA TGTGCCAGCACCGGGGGACCGGGAGTGGGAAACTATGAGCAGTTCTTC.

The chain combines TRBV6-6 with TRBJ1-5, with D perhaps TRBD1 (5 bases). This CDR3 is built from 14 residues. CDR1 MNHNY and CDR2 SVGAGI come from the germline V gene (reference sequence). Trimming took 2 bases from V and 1 from J, leaving 6 bases between them. The DNA of the CDR3 is TGTGCCAGCAGTTACCCAGGGAGCAATCAGCCCCAGCATTTT. Protein sequence: CASSYPGSNQPQHF.

V gene TRBV14 combines with J gene TRBJ1-1, with D possibly being TRBD1 (5 bases). This CDR3 is built from 16 residues. The V gene lost 4 bases and the J gene lost 6 bases, with 21 bases spanning the gap. Germline CDR1 and CDR2: SGHDN and FVKESK. CDR3 sequence: CASSLNYQGCPSEAFF. CDR3 in DNA: TGTGCCAGCAGCCTAAACTATCAGGGCTGCCCTTCTGAAGCTTTCTTT.

The chain is built from TRBV7-2 and TRBJ1-1; 10 nucleotides match TRBD1. The CDR3 contains 17 residues. Germline V CDR1 and CDR2: SGHTA, FQGNSA. V lost 1 base, J lost 0 bases, and 5 bases stayed unmatched. The CDR3 DNA is TGTGCCAGCAGCTTAGAGGCGACAGGGGGCATGAACACTGAAGCTTTCTTT. Protein: CASSLEATGGMNTEAFF. The complete variable domain, with remaining parts taken from reference TRBV7-2 and TRBJ1-1, reads GAGVSQSPSNKVTEKGKDVELRCDPISGHTALYWYRQSLGQGLEFLIYFQGNSAPDKSGLPSDRFSAERTGGSVSTLTIQRTQQEDSAVYLCASSLEATGGMNTEAFFGQGTRLTVV.

The V gene is TRBV7-2, the J gene TRBJ1-1; TRBD1 is a possible D gene (5 bases). Germline CDR1 reads SGHTA; CDR2 reads FQGNSA. V lost 4 bases and J 3 bases, leaving 12 bases between the germline ends. This CDR3 has 14 residues. The CDR3 loop reads CASSSTETYTEAFF. DNA of the CDR3: TGTGCCAGCAGCTCGACAGAAACCTACACTGAAGCTTTCTTT.

This chain joins TRBV7-2 and TRBJ1-4; 8 bases are shared with TRBD1. J was trimmed by 6 bases and V by 5 bases; bases with no gene match: 2. Germline CDR1 and CDR2: SGHTA and FQGNSA. This CDR3 is built from 13 residues. CDR3 nucleotide sequence: TGTGCCAGCAGCGCGGACAGGGATGAAAAACTGTTTTTT. This gives the protein CASSADRDEKLFF. Combining the CDR3 with reference TRBV7-2 and TRBJ1-4 gives the whole variable domain GAGVSQSPSNKVTEKGKDVELRCDPISGHTALYWYRQSLGQGLEFLIYFQGNSAPDKSGLPSDRFSAERTGGSVSTLTIQRTQQEDSAVYLCASSADRDEKLFFGSGTQLSVL.

The CDR3 sequence is CASSMGQGNTGELFF. The CDR3 DNA reads as TGTGCCAGTAGTATGGGACAGGGAAACACCGGGGAGCTGTTTTTT. V usage is TRBV19 and J usage is TRBJ2-2; 9 nucleotides line up with TRBD1. Germline V gene data show CDR1 as LNHDA and CDR2 as SQIVND (reference sequence). V lost 3 bases, J lost 2 bases, and 1 base stayed unmatched. This CDR3 region has 15 residues.

This chain uses TRBV5-6 with TRBJ2-7, with a weak D call TRBD1 (6 bases). Germline V gives CDR1 SGHDT, CDR2 YYEEEE. The CDR3 loop spans 15 amino acids. The germline V and J ends were trimmed by 1 base and 3 bases, with 14 bases remaining between them. The CDR3 reads CASSLTTGLGYEQYF. CDR3 nucleotides: TGTGCCAGCAGCTTGACTACAGGGTTGGGCTACGAGCAGTACTTC.

The rearrangement uses TRBV5-1 and TRBJ1-2, with unresolved D. The CDR3 extends over 14 amino acids. Germline CDR1 is SGHRS and CDR2 is YFSETQ. The V end was cut by 4 bases, the J end by 2 bases, with 12 bases between. CDR3 nucleotides: TGCGCCAGCAGCCAGGACGGAGGGAACTATGGCTACACCTTC. Its translation is CASSQDGGNYGYTF.